A selection of T cell receptor beta chains follows, all from one sample in a study of CD8+ T cells in alopecia areata. The method was immunoSEQ multiplex PCR; TCRdb's version includes in-frame clones alone and lacks a portion of them. The sample has 150,000 to 250,000 clones, roughly 60% seen once; the top ten hold 5.5%. The material sequenced was CD4+ T cells sorted from blood, taken at week 24, from a patient treated with tofacitinib. The receptor source for this set is a human donor with alopecia areata. Both conserved end residues are part of each CDR3. D genes are given only for firm matches. The size entry is marked missing in some rows and otherwise reads once, few, many or a size class.

j_gene: TRBJ2-7; abundance: .; v_gene: TRBV30; d_gene: .; CDR3aa: CAWSGWEYEQYF; CDR3nt: TGTGCCTGGAGCGGTTGGGAGTACGAGCAGTACTTC
j_gene: TRBJ2-1; abundance: .; v_gene: TRBV2; d_gene: .; CDR3aa: CASSMVRGSYNEQFF; CDR3nt: TGTGCCAGCAGTATGGTTCGGGGTTCCTACAATGAGCAGTTCTTC
j_gene: TRBJ2-1; abundance: .; v_gene: TRBV27; d_gene: TRBD2; CDR3aa: CASRDRLAGSTEQFF; CDR3nt: TGTGCCAGCAGAGACAGACTAGCGGGAAGTACTGAGCAGTTCTTC
j_gene: TRBJ2-5; abundance: few; v_gene: TRBV5-4; d_gene: TRBD2; CDR3aa: CASSFGPGTSGEETQYF; CDR3nt: TGTGCCAGCAGCTTTGGCCCCGGGACTAGCGGGGAAGAGACCCAGTACTTC
j_gene: TRBJ2-1; abundance: few; v_gene: TRBV28; d_gene: TRBD2; CDR3aa: CASSPGLASDYNNEQFF; CDR3nt: TGTGCCAGCAGTCCGGGACTAGCGTCAGACTACAACAATGAGCAGTTCTTC
j_gene: TRBJ1-1; abundance: .; v_gene: TRBV7-9; d_gene: TRBD1; CDR3aa: CASSFNRGLRNTEAFF; CDR3nt: TGTGCCAGCAGCTTCAACAGGGGGCTCCGGAACACTGAAGCTTTCTTT
j_gene: TRBJ2-5; abundance: .; v_gene: TRBV5-1; d_gene: .; CDR3aa: CASSLASGTRLQETQYF; CDR3nt: TGCGCCAGCAGCTTGGCCTCCGGGACGCGGCTCCAAGAGACCCAGTACTTC
j_gene: TRBJ1-2; abundance: .; v_gene: TRBV6-5; d_gene: .; CDR3aa: CASSSLGTGYGYTF; CDR3nt: TGTGCCAGCAGTAGTCTCGGGACTGGCTATGGCTACACCTTC
j_gene: TRBJ1-4; abundance: .; v_gene: TRBV6-6; d_gene: TRBD1; CDR3aa: CASSGQGGDEKLFF; CDR3nt: TGTGCCAGCAGTGGACAGGGGGGCGATGAAAAACTGTTTTTT
j_gene: TRBJ1-6; abundance: .; v_gene: TRBV7-2; d_gene: .; CDR3aa: CASSSRGRADSPLHF; CDR3nt: TGTGCCAGCAGCTCGCGGGGCAGGGCGGATTCACCCCTCCACTTT
j_gene: TRBJ1-2; abundance: .; v_gene: TRBV7-8; d_gene: TRBD1; CDR3aa: CASSLAGQANYGYTF; CDR3nt: TGTGCCAGCAGCTTAGCCGGACAGGCAAACTATGGCTACACCTTC
j_gene: TRBJ1-4; abundance: few; v_gene: TRBV28; d_gene: .; CDR3aa: CASSFSAGMSEKLFF; CDR3nt: TGTGCCAGCAGTTTTTCCGCAGGGATGAGTGAAAAACTGTTTTTT
j_gene: TRBJ2-6; abundance: .; v_gene: TRBV4-1; d_gene: TRBD1; CDR3aa: CASSRGQGQFGANVLTF; CDR3nt: TGCGCCAGCAGCCGTGGACAGGGTCAATTTGGGGCCAACGTCCTGACTTTC
j_gene: TRBJ2-5; abundance: few; v_gene: TRBV7-3; d_gene: .; CDR3aa: CASSRGGAETQYF; CDR3nt: TGTGCCAGCAGTCGAGGGGGTGCGGAGACCCAGTACTTC
j_gene: TRBJ2-5; abundance: .; v_gene: TRBV5-1; d_gene: .; CDR3aa: CASKGWSSQETQYF; CDR3nt: TGCGCCAGCAAAGGTTGGTCCTCCCAAGAGACCCAGTACTTC
j_gene: TRBJ2-1; abundance: .; v_gene: TRBV28; d_gene: .; CDR3aa: CASSLIGDKAVGEQFF; CDR3nt: TGTGCCAGCAGTTTAATCGGGGACAAGGCAGTAGGTGAGCAGTTCTTC
j_gene: TRBJ2-4; abundance: .; v_gene: TRBV7-8; d_gene: TRBD2; CDR3aa: CASSLDRPLAGGRGAKNIQYF; CDR3nt: TGTGCCAGCAGCTTAGATAGACCACTAGCGGGGGGGCGAGGGGCCAAAAACATTCAGTACTTC
j_gene: TRBJ2-2; abundance: .; v_gene: TRBV10-3; d_gene: TRBD1; CDR3aa: CAISDGTVDTGELFF; CDR3nt: TGTGCCATCAGTGATGGGACAGTAGACACCGGGGAGCTGTTTTTT
j_gene: TRBJ2-5; abundance: few; v_gene: TRBV29-1; d_gene: .; CDR3aa: CSVGTAERETQYF; CDR3nt: TGCAGCGTTGGGACCGCCGAACGCGAGACCCAGTACTTC
j_gene: TRBJ2-7; abundance: few; v_gene: TRBV7-9; d_gene: .; CDR3aa: CASSLQTEQYF; CDR3nt: TGTGCCAGCAGCTTACAAACCGAGCAGTACTTC
j_gene: TRBJ1-5; abundance: few; v_gene: TRBV6-1; d_gene: .; CDR3aa: CASSIAGGNQPQHF; CDR3nt: TGTGCCAGCAGTATTGCAGGGGGCAATCAGCCCCAGCATTTT
j_gene: TRBJ2-3; abundance: many; v_gene: TRBV19; d_gene: .; CDR3aa: CASSIQPTDTQYF; CDR3nt: TGTGCCAGTAGTATTCAACCCACAGATACGCAGTATTTT
j_gene: TRBJ2-1; abundance: .; v_gene: TRBV5-4; d_gene: .; CDR3aa: CASSLEDNEQFF; CDR3nt: TGTGCCAGCAGCTTGGAGGACAATGAGCAGTTCTTC